This entry lists 10 T cell receptor beta chains sequenced from one sample in a study of blood T cell repertoires in COVID-19 (dated by TCRdb to between 2020 and 2021). The method was the immunoSEQ multiplex PCR assay. TCRdb's version of the immuneACCESS table is confined to in-frame rearrangements and falls short of the full clone set. An unresolved V gene accounts for under half of the shortfall where checked; the remainder is of unknown origin. The sample data list under 300,000 clones, and less than 90% of these were observed just once. About 3% of the sample comes from the top ten. The material sequenced was PBMCs or T cells enriched from blood (not recorded which). These receptors came from a woman between 50 and 59 years old who had recovered from COVID-19.

The chain has TRBV29-1 and TRBJ1-1, with 11 bases identical to TRBD1. The CDR3 is 13 amino acids. Germline trimming cut 3 bases from V and 4 bases from J; bases unmatched to any gene: 1. Germline values: CDR1 SQVTM, CDR2 ANQGSEA. In nucleotides, the CDR3 is TGCAGCGTTGATGGGACAGGGGGCACTGAAGCTTTCTTT. It is translated as CSVDGTGGTEAFF.

The chain uses TRBV13 and TRBJ2-5, with 11 bases aligning to TRBD2. The CDR3 contains 18 residues. Germline V lookup: CDR1 PRHDT, CDR2 FYEKMQ (reference sequence). The V and J ends lost 5 bases and 5 bases, in that order; junction bases with no gene match: 16. The CDR3 spells CASSQGGDTSGRGETQYF. DNA of the CDR3: TGTGCCAGCAGCCAGGGGGGCGATACTAGCGGGAGAGGGGAGACCCAGTACTTC.

The V gene is TRBV6-4, the J gene TRBJ2-5; D not resolved. The germline gives CDR1 MRHNA, CDR2 SNTAGT. Trimming left V 3 bases short and J 3 bases short, with 14 bases between. This CDR3 has 15 residues. CDR3 bases: TGTGCCAGCAGTGATTGCCGGCGGATAAAAGAGACCCAGTACTTC. Its protein product is CASSDCRRIKETQYF.

The rearrangement joins TRBV5-1 to TRBJ2-3, with 15 bases fitting TRBD2. The CDR3 extends over 15 amino acids. V was clipped by 4 bases and J by 5 bases; unmatched bases: 2. Germline lookup yields CDR1 SGHRS and CDR2 YFSETQ. The CDR3 DNA reads TGCGCCAGCAGCGGACTAGCGGGAGGGAGAGATACGCAGTATTTT. Translated, it gives CASSGLAGGRDTQYF.

This chain joins TRBV6-1 and TRBJ1-5; no clear D. In germline, CDR1 is MNHNS, CDR2 SASEGT. Trimming left V 6 bases short and J 0 bases short, with 3 bases between. This CDR3 is 12 amino acids long. The CDR3 loop is CASRYSNQPQHF. The CDR3 nucleotides are TGTGCCAGCAGGTATAGCAATCAGCCCCAGCATTTT.

CDR3 coding DNA: TGTGCCAGCGGCGGGGGCAATCAGCCCCAGCATTTT. Protein product: CASGGGNQPQHF. This chain links TRBV27 with TRBJ1-5; D remains ambiguous. The CDR3 has 12 residues. CDR1 and CDR2 from the germline V gene are MNHEY and SMNVEV (reference sequence). Trimming removed 8 bases from V and 2 bases from J, with 7 bases in between.

The chain employs TRBV9 and TRBJ2-1; 14 positions match TRBD2. V shed 3 bases, J shed 7 bases, and the junction held 3 bases outside the gene matches. The CDR3 contains 15 residues. Germline CDR1 reads SGDLS; CDR2 reads YYNGEE. Here the CDR3 DNA reads TGTGCCAGCAGCGCCGGACTAGCGGGAGGTAATGAGCAGTTCTTC. It translates to CASSAGLAGGNEQFF.

The chain recombines TRBV2 with TRBJ1-1; D is uncertain. Looked up from germline, CDR1 is SNHLY and CDR2 is FYNNEI. This CDR3 is built from 15 residues. Trimming took off 10 bases at V and 5 bases at J, with 23 bases between the two ends. The CDR3 coding sequence is TGTGCCACATCAACTTCCGGACGGGGAGGGACTGAAGCTTTCTTT. Amino acid sequence: CATSTSGRGGTEAFF. The full variable domain, in which reference TRBV2 and TRBJ1-1 provide the parts outside the CDR3, is EPEVTQTPSHQVTQMGQEVILRCVPISNHLYFYWYRQILGQKVEFLVSFYNNEISEKSEIFDDQFSVERPDGSNFTLKIRSTKLEDSAMYFCATSTSGRGGTEAFFGQGTRLTVV.

V and J are TRBV28 and TRBJ1-1, with TRBD1 matching over 7 bases. From germline, CDR1 is MDHEN and CDR2 SYDVKM. V dropped 3 bases and J dropped 7; count of bases not matched to a gene: 11. This CDR3 has 15 amino acids. Here the CDR3 reads CASSLSGTAGGEAFF. The CDR3 DNA reads TGTGCCAGCAGTTTGTCCGGGACAGCCGGGGGTGAAGCTTTCTTT.

The chain joins TRBV5-1 to TRBJ2-3; 9 bases are shared with TRBD1. Unmatched junction bases numbered 8, after V lost 4 bases and J lost 2 bases. The CDR3 is 16 residues long. Germline values: CDR1 SGHRS, CDR2 YFSETQ. The CDR3: CASSGGTGSNTDTQYF. CDR3 DNA sequence: TGCGCCAGCAGCGGGGGGACAGGGTCAAACACAGATACGCAGTATTTT.